This T cell receptor beta chain derives from a study of molecular identifiers for immune sequencing clone quantification. Germline V lookup: CDR1 MNHEY, CDR2 SMNVEV (reference sequence). The CDR3 sequence is 14 residues long. With V trimmed by 7 bases and J by 1 base, 7 bases remained unmatched. This clonotype was seen many times. Via MiXCR, TCRdb re-called the PCR reads, giving one row per CDR3 protein. The top ten clones hold roughly 0.9% of a sample with about 640,000 distinct CDR3 sequences, less than 20% of them seen once. The clonotype originates from a human donor in good health. Some libraries in this study had Jurkat cell RNA spiked in. The J gene is TRBJ2-7, the V gene TRBV27, with 7 bases that match TRBD1. Sequencing was done on a sample of naive CD8+ T cells from blood, with Jurkat cell RNA spiked in. The subset here: FACS-sorted CD8+CD4-CCR7+CD45RA+ naive T cells. As DNA, the CDR3 is TGTGCCAGCACCATTTCAGGGGGTTCCTACGAGCAGTACTTC. Encoded protein: CASTISGGSYEQYF.